The rows below give T cell receptor beta chains drawn from one sample of a study of blood T cells in healthy people across ages. TCRdb itself ran the 5' RACE reads through MiXCR, one entry per CDR3 protein. This table has 1,500,000 or so distinct CDR3 sequences, 59% appearing once. Sequencing was performed on blood. These receptors were collected from a man between 18 and 35 years old in good health. Both conserved end residues are part of each CDR3. The order of the fields is V gene, clone size, J gene, D gene, CDR3 protein, CDR3 DNA. A D gene is named only where the DNA matches it firmly. Clone size is shown for a subset of rows, as once, few, many or a class of expanded clone.

V: TRBV7-9
size: .
J: TRBJ2-3
D: .
CDR3: CASSVWTDTDTQYF
DNA: TGTGCCAGCAGCGTATGGACGGACACAGATACGCAGTATTTT

V: TRBV29-1
size: .
J: TRBJ2-1
D: TRBD1
CDR3: CSARQGISHNEQFF
DNA: TGCAGCGCCCGACAGGGTATATCCCACAATGAGCAGTTCTTC

V: TRBV7-9
size: few
J: TRBJ2-1
D: TRBD2
CDR3: CASSHHSGRAVYEQFF
DNA: TGTGCCAGCAGCCATCATAGCGGGAGGGCCGTATATGAGCAGTTCTTC

V: TRBV28
size: .
J: TRBJ2-7
D: .
CDR3: CASSPGGQAWYEQYF
DNA: TGTGCCAGCAGCCCGGGAGGACAGGCTTGGTACGAGCAGTACTTC

V: TRBV27
size: once
J: TRBJ2-1
D: .
CDR3: CASSWISGGPNNEQFF
DNA: TGTGCCAGCAGTTGGATAAGTGGGGGGCCGAACAATGAGCAGTTCTTC

V: TRBV23-1
size: .
J: TRBJ1-6
D: .
CDR3: CASSHFNSPLHF
DNA: TGCGCCAGCAGTCACTTCAATTCACCCCTCCACTTT

V: TRBV2
size: .
J: TRBJ2-1
D: .
CDR3: CASGGQIPFYAEQFF
DNA: TGTGCCAGCGGAGGGCAAATCCCATTCTACGCGGAGCAGTTCTTC

V: TRBV12-3/TRBV12-4
size: .
J: TRBJ2-7
D: .
CDR3: CASSFGQSSYEQYF
DNA: TGTGCCAGCAGTTTCGGTCAGAGCTCCTACGAGCAGTACTTC

V: TRBV4-3
size: .
J: TRBJ2-1
D: .
CDR3: CASSQSPVSISYNEQFF
DNA: TGCGCCAGCAGCCAATCTCCCGTGAGTATCTCCTACAATGAGCAGTTCTTC

V: TRBV5-6
size: .
J: TRBJ2-3
D: .
CDR3: CASSFQRPPQYF
DNA: TGTGCCAGCAGCTTCCAGAGGCCACCGCAGTATTTT